Listed below are T cell receptor beta chains from one sample, sequenced in a study of cytotoxic CD8 clonotypes in ibrutinib-treated CLL. Method: immunoSEQ multiplex PCR; TCRdb's copy keeps in-frame clones and lacks some. The sample consists of some 140,000 clones, around 84% of them appearing once. Sequences were derived from PBMCs, sampled after 24 months of ibrutinib treatment. The receptors were sampled from a human donor with chronic lymphocytic leukemia. Both conserved end residues are part of each CDR3. The D gene is left open where the match is weak. Clone size, where shown, is once, few, many, or a class for clones that have expanded.

clone_size	v_call	j_call	d_call	cdr3_aa	cdr3_nt
once	TRBV7-2	TRBJ2-4	NA	CASSFGNIQYF	TGTGCCAGCAGCTTCGGGAACATTCAGTACTTC
NA	TRBV9	TRBJ2-7	TRBD1	CASSVELGTGGAEQYF	TGTGCCAGCAGCGTAGAGCTCGGGACAGGGGGCGCCGAGCAGTACTTC
NA	TRBV7-6	TRBJ2-7	TRBD2	CASSLIAGAGEQYF	TGTGCCAGCAGCCTTATAGCGGGGGCTGGAGAGCAGTACTTC
once	TRBV7-2	TRBJ2-5	NA	CASSLVGSAREETQYF	TGTGCCAGCAGCTTAGTAGGTAGCGCCCGCGAAGAGACCCAGTACTTC
once	TRBV30	TRBJ1-4	NA	CAWSVKGGKLFF	TGTGCCTGGAGTGTAAAAGGGGGAAAACTGTTTTTT
NA	TRBV2	TRBJ1-2	TRBD1	CASSEATGVNYGYTF	TGTGCCAGCAGTGAGGCAACAGGGGTTAACTATGGCTACACCTTC
NA	TRBV7-2	TRBJ2-2	NA	CASSLAFGTGELFF	TGTGCCAGCAGCTTAGCCTTTGGGACCGGGGAGCTGTTTTTT
NA	TRBV7-2	TRBJ2-7	NA	CASSWTGTNSYEQYF	TGTGCCAGCAGCTGGACCGGGACGAACTCCTACGAGCAGTACTTC
NA	TRBV7-2	TRBJ2-7	NA	CASSLDQAAYYEQYF	TGTGCCAGCAGCTTAGATCAGGCCGCCTACTACGAGCAGTACTTC
NA	TRBV4-2	TRBJ2-7	TRBD1	CASSRTGTGVYEQYF	TGTGCCAGCAGCCGAACCGGGACAGGGGTCTACGAGCAGTACTTC
few	TRBV28	TRBJ1-6	NA	CASSLLETVSSSYNSPLHF	TGTGCCAGCAGTTTATTGGAGACAGTCTCTAGCTCCTATAATTCACCCCTCCACTTT
NA	TRBV11-3	TRBJ1-1	TRBD1	CASSPGQPGTEAFF	TGTGCCAGCAGCCCGGGACAGCCTGGGACTGAAGCTTTCTTT
NA	TRBV6-6	TRBJ2-7	TRBD1	CASRTGGASKLHEQYF	TGTGCCAGCAGGACAGGGGGCGCTTCGAAGTTGCACGAGCAGTACTTC
once	TRBV7-2	TRBJ2-7	NA	CASSPGWGTSYEQYF	TGTGCCAGCAGCCCAGGCTGGGGGACATCGTACGAGCAGTACTTC
NA	TRBV19	TRBJ2-5	TRBD1	CASSSGQGPQETQYF	TGTGCCAGTAGTTCGGGACAGGGCCCGCAAGAGACCCAGTACTTC
few	TRBV10-1	TRBJ1-4	NA	CASSAGGEKLFF	TGCGCCAGCAGTGCCGGGGGCGAAAAACTGTTTTTT
NA	TRBV2	TRBJ1-3	TRBD1	CASGTAGTGNRNTIYF	TGTGCCAGCGGAACCGCCGGGACAGGGAACCGAAACACCATATATTTT
NA	TRBV2	TRBJ2-5	NA	CASSEGGTTGQETQYF	TGTGCCAGCAGTGAAGGGGGGACAACTGGACAAGAGACCCAGTACTTC
NA	TRBV30	TRBJ1-1	NA	CAWSVGLTVNTEAFF	TGTGCCTGGAGTGTAGGTCTGACAGTGAACACTGAAGCTTTCTTT
NA	TRBV19	TRBJ2-5	NA	CASTPDGRETQYF	TGTGCCAGTACACCAGATGGCAGAGAGACCCAGTACTTC
NA	TRBV27	TRBJ2-2	NA	CASSFRVTGTGELFF	TGTGCCAGCAGTTTCCGGGTCACAGGCACCGGGGAGCTGTTTTTT
NA	TRBV7-8	TRBJ2-6	NA	CASSLGRVGGANVLTF	TGTGCCAGCAGCTTAGGCAGGGTCGGTGGGGCCAACGTCCTGACTTTC
NA	TRBV19	TRBJ1-1	TRBD1	CASIPTGQGGTEAFF	TGTGCCAGTATTCCAACCGGACAGGGGGGTACTGAAGCTTTCTTT
NA	TRBV7-9	TRBJ2-3	TRBD1	CASSLVQGADTQYF	TGTGCCAGCAGCTTAGTGCAGGGGGCAGATACGCAGTATTTT
NA	TRBV27	TRBJ2-5	NA	CASPRRSLLRETQYF	TGTGCCAGCCCCAGGAGATCCTTACTCAGAGAGACCCAGTACTTC
NA	TRBV18	TRBJ1-1	TRBD1	CASSPVSAGGSTEAFF	TGTGCCAGCTCACCGGTTTCGGCAGGGGGTAGCACTGAAGCTTTCTTT
NA	TRBV5-1	TRBJ1-3	NA	CASSPDASLSGNTIYF	TGCGCCAGCAGCCCCGACGCGAGCCTCTCTGGAAACACCATATATTTT
NA	TRBV7-2	TRBJ1-1	NA	CASSLGGDLFGAFF	TGTGCCAGCAGCTTAGGGGGGGACCTATTTGGGGCTTTCTTT
NA	TRBV4-2	TRBJ1-5	TRBD1	CASSQDWLGTGQPQHF	TGTGCCAGCAGCCAAGATTGGTTAGGGACAGGGCAGCCCCAGCATTTT
NA	TRBV7-2	TRBJ1-3	NA	CASSLDMGNTIYF	TGTGCCAGCAGCTTAGATATGGGAAACACCATATATTTT
NA	TRBV7-2	TRBJ1-6	NA	CASSLASGSPLHF	TGTGCCAGCAGCTTAGCTTCGGGTTCACCCCTCCACTTT
NA	TRBV28	TRBJ1-2	TRBD1	CASRRTGTYGYTF	TGTGCCAGCAGAAGGACAGGGACCTATGGCTACACCTTC
once	TRBV30	TRBJ1-4	TRBD1	CANQRQGNEKLFF	TGTGCCAACCAACGACAGGGGAATGAAAAACTGTTTTTT
NA	TRBV9	TRBJ2-1	NA	CASSVGLDFQGEQFF	TGTGCCAGCAGCGTAGGACTAGACTTCCAGGGTGAGCAGTTCTTC
NA	TRBV7-6	TRBJ2-1	NA	CASSFYSGAGPSYNEQFF	TGTGCCAGCAGCTTCTACTCGGGCGCGGGCCCCTCATACAATGAGCAGTTCTTC
NA	TRBV28	TRBJ1-1	NA	CASSAAVQNTEAFF	TGTGCCAGCAGTGCTGCCGTACAGAACACTGAAGCTTTCTTT
NA	TRBV18	TRBJ2-7	TRBD1	CASSPNRDSSYEQYF	TGTGCCAGCTCACCCAACAGGGACAGTTCCTACGAGCAGTACTTC
once	TRBV7-2	TRBJ2-3	NA	CASIRGGSTDTQYF	TGTGCCAGCATCCGTGGCGGCTCCACAGATACGCAGTATTTT
NA	TRBV5-1	TRBJ2-7	NA	CASRFTDSYEQYF	TGCGCCAGCAGGTTTACGGACTCCTACGAGCAGTACTTC
NA	TRBV2	TRBJ1-4	TRBD1	CASSKRTGAEKLFF	TGTGCCAGCAGTAAGAGGACAGGGGCTGAAAAACTGTTTTTT
NA	TRBV7-6	TRBJ2-7	TRBD1	CASSTLRDRGLREQYF	TGTGCCAGCAGCACCCTTCGGGACAGGGGGCTGAGAGAGCAGTACTTC
NA	TRBV10-3	TRBJ2-7	NA	CAISLKGNYEQYF	TGTGCCATCAGCTTAAAGGGGAACTACGAGCAGTACTTC
NA	TRBV30	TRBJ1-1	NA	CAWSHANRDFRVMNTEAFF	TGTGCCTGGAGTCACGCAAACAGGGATTTTCGGGTTATGAACACTGAAGCTTTCTTT
NA	TRBV5-1	TRBJ2-2	NA	CASSLEVDSGELFF	TGCGCCAGCAGCTTGGAGGTGGACTCCGGGGAGCTGTTTTTT
NA	TRBV19	TRBJ1-1	TRBD1	CASRRTGDAFF	TGTGCCAGTAGACGGACAGGGGACGCTTTCTTT
NA	TRBV27	TRBJ2-1	TRBD2	CASSLWRGAANNEQFF	TGTGCCAGCAGTTTATGGCGGGGGGCCGCGAACAATGAGCAGTTCTTC
few	TRBV7-9	TRBJ1-4	NA	CASSPDGGTNEKLFF	TGTGCCAGCAGCCCAGACGGGGGTACTAATGAAAAACTGTTTTTT
NA	TRBV9	TRBJ2-3	NA	CASSAELGAGDTQYF	TGTGCCAGCAGCGCAGAACTCGGGGCAGGCGATACGCAGTATTTT
NA	TRBV5-5	TRBJ2-7	TRBD2	CASSRRTSGLEQYF	TGTGCCAGCAGCCGTAGGACTAGCGGTCTCGAGCAGTACTTC
few	TRBV5-1	TRBJ2-7	NA	CASSSTGLSSYEQYF	TGCGCCAGCAGCAGTACAGGGCTAAGCTCCTACGAGCAGTACTTC
NA	TRBV18	TRBJ1-1	NA	CASSRESSNTEAFF	TGTGCCAGCTCACGGGAGTCCTCGAACACTGAAGCTTTCTTT
NA	TRBV29-1	TRBJ1-1	NA	CSVELDTVNTEAFF	TGCAGCGTGGAGCTGGACACGGTGAACACTGAAGCTTTCTTT